These 29 T cell receptor beta chains originate from one sample sequenced in a study of T cells after somatic rescue of genetic block. TCRdb keeps only in-frame clones here, not all; method: immunoSEQ multiplex PCR. The data show over 95,000 clones, with approximately 90% seen just once and over 1.1% held by the top ten. Sequenced input: peripheral blood mononuclear cells (PBMCs). All receptors derive from a woman aged 18-29 years.

The genes are TRBV7-6 and TRBJ1-5, with D uncertain. The CDR3 is 19 residues long. Germline V CDR1 and CDR2: SGHVS, FNYEAQ. Trimming pared 1 base from V and 0 bases from J, leaving 19 bases between. CDR3: CASSLGVGRRKNSNQPQHF. CDR3 bases: TGTGCCAGCAGCTTAGGCGTCGGCAGGCGTAAGAATAGCAATCAGCCCCAGCATTTT.

The V gene is TRBV30, the J gene TRBJ2-3; 10 bases agree with TRBD2. With 0 bases clipped from V and 3 bases from J, the junction kept 6 bases outside the gene matches. The germline gives CDR1 GTSNPN, CDR2 SVGIG (reference sequence). The CDR3 has 16 residues. CDR3 region: CAWSVGLAGVTDTQYF. The CDR3 DNA reads as TGTGCCTGGAGTGTAGGGCTAGCGGGGGTTACAGATACGCAGTATTTT.

This sequence joins TRBV30 and TRBJ1-2; unclear D gene. Germline CDR1 reads GTSNPN; CDR2 reads SVGIG (reference sequence). This CDR3 is 15 amino acids long. V dropped 4 bases and J dropped 4 bases, with 19 bases sitting between them. In DNA form, the CDR3 reads TGTGCCTGGACCCCCAACACGGTGGTTAGCTATGGCTACACCTTC. Its protein product is CAWTPNTVVSYGYTF.

The chain is built from TRBV9 and TRBJ2-1; 11 positions match TRBD2. Trimming took 3 bases from V and 5 from J; bases not matched to a gene: 7. This CDR3 spans 16 amino acids. Germline V lookup: CDR1 SGDLS, CDR2 YYNGEE. The CDR3 DNA is TGTGCCAGCAGCGCAACCGGGACTAGCGGTCACAATGAGCAGTTCTTC. This encodes CASSATGTSGHNEQFF.

The gene calls are TRBV9 and TRBJ2-3; D is ambiguous. CDR3 length: 11 residues. CDR1 is SGDLS, CDR2 YYNGEE, per germline. The V gene lost 0 bases and the J gene lost 5 bases, with 1 base spanning the gap. CDR3 nucleotide sequence: TGTGCCAGCAGCGTAGGAGATACGCAGTATTTT. This sequence encodes CASSVGDTQYF.

The CDR3 sequence: CASSSLGGPSNEQFF. The CDR3 coding sequence is TGTGCCAGCAGTTCCTTGGGGGGGCCGAGCAATGAGCAGTTCTTC. The chain employs TRBV27 and TRBJ2-1, with D perhaps TRBD2 (7 bases). Germline CDR1 is MNHEY and CDR2 is SMNVEV (reference sequence). The CDR3 is made up of 15 amino acids. Trimming cost V 4 bases and J 6 bases, with 16 bases left between them.

In this sample, this clone turned up a few times. The chain couples TRBV2 to TRBJ1-5; no reliable D call. Germline V gene lookup returns CDR1 SNHLY and CDR2 FYNNEI. Trimming removed 6 bases from V and 6 bases from J, with 15 bases in between. This CDR3 region has 14 residues. CDR3 coding DNA: TGTGCCAGCAGGAGTGGCCTCTCTGGTCAGCCCCAGCATTTT. Its protein is CASRSGLSGQPQHF.

The rearrangement links TRBV11-3 to TRBJ2-7, with TRBD1 matching 9 bases. The germline CDR1 and CDR2 sequences are SGHNT and YENEEA. V lost 1 base to trimming and J lost 9 bases; unmatched junction nucleotides: 10. The CDR3 loop spans 15 amino acids. The CDR3 region is CASSLAATGTGWQYF. DNA of the CDR3: TGTGCCAGCAGCTTAGCCGCCACCGGGACAGGGTGGCAGTACTTC.

This chain joins TRBV5-1 and TRBJ1-2; D may be TRBD1 (5 bases). The CDR3 loop spans 13 amino acids. V lost 2 bases, J lost 2 bases, and 7 bases lay in between. Germline V gene lookup returns CDR1 SGHRS and CDR2 YFSETQ. The CDR3 protein is CASSLEGNYGYTF. DNA for the CDR3: TGCGCCAGCAGCTTAGAGGGGAACTATGGCTACACCTTC.

The chain employs TRBV2 and TRBJ1-5, with D unclear. CDR1 is SNHLY and CDR2 is FYNNEI in the germline V gene. With 2 bases removed from V and 1 base from J, the gap between germline ends came to 9 bases. The CDR3 covers 15 residues. CDR3 DNA: TGTGCCAGCAGTGAATCTAGGTGGAGCAATCAGCCCCAGCATTTT. Translating gives CASSESRWSNQPQHF.

A word on this clone: The identical CDR3 is also encoded by other nucleotide sequences in the sample. The chain employs TRBV5-1 and TRBJ1-3; D is uncertain. Trimming left V 4 bases short and J 4 bases short, with 9 bases between. Germline V gives CDR1 SGHRS, CDR2 YFSETQ. The CDR3 has 13 residues. The CDR3 protein is CASSTGRGNTIYF. The CDR3 nucleotides are TGCGCCAGCAGCACGGGGAGGGGAAACACCATATATTTT.

The V gene is TRBV5-6, the J gene TRBJ1-2, with TRBD1 identical over 9 bases. The CDR3 totals 16 residues. Looked up from germline, CDR1 is SGHDT and CDR2 is YYEEEE. V trimming: 4 bases; J trimming: 2 bases; junction bases outside the gene matches: 9. The CDR3 bases are TGTGCCAGCAGCGCCTCCGGGACAGGGAGGAACTATGGCTACACCTTC. Translating gives CASSASGTGRNYGYTF. The variable domain in full, with the rest retrieved from reference TRBV5-6 and TRBJ1-2, is DAGVTQSPTHLIKTRGQQVTLRCSPKSGHDTVSWYQQALGQGPQFIFQYYEEEERQRGNFPDRFSGHQFPNYSSELNVNALLLGDSALYLCASSASGTGRNYGYTFGSGTRLTVV.

V is TRBV5-4 and J is TRBJ1-4; a possible D gene is TRBD1 (6 bases). The CDR3 is 14 amino acids. The germline V gene has CDR1 SGHNT and CDR2 YYREEE (reference sequence). Trimming cost V 3 bases and J 6 bases, with 12 bases left between them. The CDR3 here is CASSSRGGDEKLFF. CDR3 nucleotides: TGTGCCAGCAGCTCCAGGGGAGGGGATGAAAAACTGTTTTTT.

CDR3 sequence reads: CASRAQGSHYGYTF. CDR3 DNA sequence: TGTGCCAGCCGCGCACAGGGGTCCCACTATGGCTACACCTTC. The chain has TRBV19 and TRBJ1-2; 7 bases agree with TRBD1. The CDR3 is 14 residues long. The germline V gene encodes CDR1 LNHDA and CDR2 SQIVND (reference sequence). The trim removed 9 bases at V and 3 bases at J, leaving 10 bases unmatched.

This clone was seen only a few times. The chain combines TRBV5-1 with TRBJ2-5, with unresolved D. The germline CDR1 and CDR2 sequences are SGHRS and YFSETQ. Trimming took off 0 bases at V and 5 bases at J, with 2 bases between the two ends. This CDR3 has 11 amino acids. CDR3 sequence (DNA): TGCGCCAGCAGCTTGGTGGAGACCCAGTACTTC. Encoded protein: CASSLVETQYF.

V and J are TRBV4-2 and TRBJ2-7; 9 bases fit TRBD1. Germline CDR1 reads LGHNA; CDR2 reads YNFKEQ. This CDR3 comprises 15 residues. V lost 4 bases to trimming and J lost 3 bases; unmatched junction nucleotides: 7. The CDR3: CASSLDPGQGYEQYF. CDR3 bases: TGTGCCAGCAGCCTGGACCCGGGACAGGGCTACGAGCAGTACTTC.

The chain couples TRBV7-9 to TRBJ2-1; D is uncertain. Germline V gene data show CDR1 as SEHNR and CDR2 as FQNEAQ (reference sequence). This CDR3 is 16 amino acids long. The V and J ends lost 0 bases and 6 bases respectively, with 15 bases between them. The CDR3 nucleotides read TGTGCCAGCAGCTTAGCGAGTATTAGCCTCTCCAATGAGCAGTTCTTC. Protein product: CASSLASISLSNEQFF.

CDR3 DNA: TGTGCCAGCAGTCAGCCGGACAGGGTGGCCCAGCCCCAGCATTTT. Its translation: CASSQPDRVAQPQHF. The chain uses TRBV28 and TRBJ1-5; 8 bases agree with TRBD1. The CDR3 is made up of 15 amino acids. V was pared by 5 bases and J by 7 bases, with 10 bases of the junction left unmatched. The germline gives CDR1 MDHEN, CDR2 SYDVKM.

The chain couples TRBV11-3 to TRBJ2-3, with a weak D call TRBD1 (5 bases). V lost 5 bases and J lost 4, with 16 bases in between. Per the germline V gene, CDR1 is SGHNT and CDR2 is YENEEA. This CDR3 contains 15 residues. This chain's CDR3 is CASSHRQGLSDTQYF. CDR3 nucleotide sequence: TGTGCCAGCAGCCATCGGCAGGGATTATCAGATACGCAGTATTTT.

The chain joins TRBV4-3 to TRBJ1-2; D not resolved. Between the trimmed V and J ends, which lost 0 bases and 4 bases, there was a span of 9 bases. The germline V gene encodes CDR1 LGHNA and CDR2 YSLEER. This CDR3 comprises 14 residues. The CDR3 sequence: CASSQDVGSYGYTF. Here the CDR3 DNA reads TGCGCCAGCAGCCAAGATGTGGGTAGCTATGGCTACACCTTC.

The V call is TRBV13, the J call TRBJ1-5; D remains unclear. The CDR3 contains 13 residues. Looked up from germline, CDR1 is PRHDT and CDR2 is FYEKMQ (reference sequence). V dropped 0 bases and J dropped 1 base, with 1 base sitting between them. The CDR3 loop is CASSLGSNQPQHF. In DNA form, the CDR3 reads TGTGCCAGCAGCTTAGGAAGCAATCAGCCCCAGCATTTT.

The chain links TRBV7-3 to TRBJ2-6; 8 bases are a match to TRBD2. This CDR3 contains 17 residues. V dropped 2 bases and J dropped 0; count of bases not matched to a gene: 3. From germline, CDR1 is SGHTA and CDR2 FQGTGA. The CDR3 region is CASSLSSGGSGANVLTF. DNA of the CDR3: TGTGCCAGCAGCTTATCCAGCGGGGGCTCTGGGGCCAACGTCCTGACTTTC.

The CDR3 region has the DNA TGTGCCAGCAGCGTAGGGGGACCGGGACAGGGCGCCGACGGCTACACCTTC. Amino acids: CASSVGGPGQGADGYTF. This chain uses TRBV9 with TRBJ1-2; TRBD1 aligns across 9 bases. Unmatched junction bases numbered 14, after V lost 0 bases and J lost 8 bases. From germline, CDR1 is SGDLS and CDR2 YYNGEE. This CDR3 spans 17 amino acids.

In this sample, this clone turned up once. V and J are TRBV6-5 and TRBJ2-1; 11 nucleotides match TRBD2. Trimming removed 6 bases from V and 4 bases from J; junction bases left unmatched: 5. CDR3 length equals 15 residues. CDR1 is MNHEY and CDR2 is SVGAGI in the germline V gene. This chain's CDR3 is CASSSSGGPYNEQFF. In DNA form, the CDR3 reads TGTGCCAGCAGCTCTAGCGGGGGGCCTTACAATGAGCAGTTCTTC.

This sequence joins TRBV2 and TRBJ1-2; possibly TRBD1 for D (6 bases). V was trimmed by 7 bases and J by 4 bases, leaving 19 bases between them. Germline-derived CDR1 and CDR2 are SNHLY and FYNNEI. CDR3 size: 15 residues. The CDR3 is CASTPQAGVPYGYTF. The CDR3 bases are TGTGCCAGCACTCCCCAGGCAGGGGTTCCCTATGGCTACACCTTC. The variable domain in full, completed from reference TRBV2 and TRBJ1-2, reads EPEVTQTPSHQVTQMGQEVILRCVPISNHLYFYWYRQILGQKVEFLVSFYNNEISEKSEIFDDQFSVERPDGSNFTLKIRSTKLEDSAMYFCASTPQAGVPYGYTFGSGTRLTVV.

This chain links TRBV7-6 with TRBJ2-7, with 7 bases fitting TRBD1. The CDR3 contains 15 residues. Germline CDR1 and CDR2: SGHVS and FNYEAQ. V lost 5 bases, J lost 3 bases, and 10 bases stayed unmatched. For the CDR3, the DNA is TGTGCCAGCAGCCACGGGACAGAGTTAATCTACGAGCAGTACTTC. As protein: CASSHGTELIYEQYF.

The genes are TRBV7-3 and TRBJ2-7, with a tentative D call TRBD2 (6 bases). V gave up 3 bases and J gave up 6 bases, with 12 bases separating them. Germline CDR1 and CDR2: SGHTA and FQGTGA. CDR3 length: 13 amino acids. CDR3 in DNA: TGTGCCAGCAGCTTTAACGGGAGAGCCGAGCAGTACTTC. It encodes CASSFNGRAEQYF.

CDR3 DNA: TGTGCCAGCAGTTACTCCCGACTAGCGGGGGCCGAGCAGTACTTC. Protein: CASSYSRLAGAEQYF. The chain combines TRBV6-6 with TRBJ2-7, with 12 bases identical to TRBD2. This CDR3 spans 15 amino acids. V trimming: 0 bases; J trimming: 6 bases; junction bases outside the gene matches: 3. Germline V lookup: CDR1 MNHNY, CDR2 SVGAGI (reference sequence).

This chain connects TRBV7-2 to TRBJ1-2, with 7 nucleotides matching TRBD1. From germline, CDR1 is SGHTA and CDR2 FQGNSA. The CDR3 length is 16 residues. After removal of 1 base from V and 4 bases from J, the junction contained 9 bases not matched to a gene. CDR3 in amino acids: CASSLGPGQAFYGYTF. DNA for the CDR3: TGTGCCAGCAGCTTAGGACCCGGACAGGCATTCTATGGCTACACCTTC. The entire variable domain, with the rest obtained from reference TRBV7-2 and TRBJ1-2, is as follows: GAGVSQSPSNKVTEKGKDVELRCDPISGHTALYWYRQSLGQGLEFLIYFQGNSAPDKSGLPSDRFSAERTGGSVSTLTIQRTQQEDSAVYLCASSLGPGQAFYGYTFGSGTRLTVV.